The clone carrying this T cell receptor beta chain was found once. Its antigen is unidentified. During the collection period, no donor immune events like infections were recorded. Sequencing was performed with immunoSEQ multiplex PCR; in TCRdb, only in-frame clones are kept and a portion is missing. This table holds about 97,000 clones, roughly 85% found once. The source of the sample is a study of identifying expanded T cells in peripheral blood. This CDR3 region has 15 residues. Trimming pared 3 bases from V and 3 bases from J, leaving 14 bases between. Germline CDR1 is LNHDA and CDR2 is SQIVND (reference sequence). Broader study findings: Across healthy donors, higher total template counts meant significantly greater two-week count variance.

This chain joins TRBV19 and TRBJ1-1, with TRBD1 as a possible D gene (5 bases). The sample was blood. This receptor was obtained from a person aged 18 to 75 in good health. This chain's CDR3 is CASSIRRGEDTEAFF. The CDR3 coding sequence is TGTGCCAGTAGTATCAGGAGGGGCGAGGACACTGAAGCTTTCTTT.